Listed below are T cell receptor beta chains from one sample, sequenced in a study of PD-1 blockade in classical Hodgkin lymphoma. The data were produced by immunoSEQ multiplex PCR, yet TCRdb's version contains in-frame clones alone and is incomplete. The profile covers around 53,000 clones, with around 74% appearing a single time and around 12% taken by the ten largest. The sequencing used peripheral blood mononuclear cells (PBMCs), collected before the fourth cycle of nivolumab. These receptor sequences come from a human donor with classical Hodgkin lymphoma. Each CDR3 is given with its conserved first and last residue. Fields, in order: clone size, V gene, J gene, D gene, CDR3 protein, CDR3 DNA. A D gene is named only where the DNA matches it firmly. Not every row has a clone size; where given, it reads once, few, many or a size class.

size: -; V: TRBV4-1; J: TRBJ2-7; D: TRBD1; CDR3: CASSQDPGQGPREQYF; DNA: TGCGCCAGCAGCCAAGATCCGGGACAGGGACCGAGGGAGCAGTACTTC
size: once; V: TRBV7-7; J: TRBJ2-5; D: TRBD1; CDR3: CASSRDRQETQYF; DNA: TGTGCTAGCAGTCGGGACAGGCAAGAGACCCAGTACTTC
size: -; V: TRBV4-2; J: TRBJ2-7; D: TRBD2; CDR3: CASSHISGGTYEQYF; DNA: TGTGCCAGCAGCCATATAAGCGGGGGGACCTACGAGCAGTACTTC
size: -; V: TRBV19; J: TRBJ2-2; D: -; CDR3: CASSIELDSKAGELFF; DNA: TGTGCCAGTAGTATTGAACTGGACAGCAAGGCCGGGGAGCTGTTTTTT
size: -; V: TRBV4-1; J: TRBJ2-7; D: TRBD2; CDR3: CASSQNSGMGSYEQYF; DNA: TGCGCCAGCAGCCAAAATAGCGGGATGGGCTCCTACGAGCAGTACTTC
size: few; V: TRBV28; J: TRBJ1-2; D: -; CDR3: CASSLGPAYTF; DNA: TGTGCCAGCAGTTTGGGTCCTGCCTACACCTTC
size: once; V: TRBV4-3; J: TRBJ1-4; D: -; CDR3: CASSRAGPLAGEKLFF; DNA: TGCGCCAGCAGCCGGGCGGGCCCACTAGCGGGGGAAAAACTGTTTTTT
size: -; V: TRBV29-1; J: TRBJ1-2; D: TRBD1; CDR3: CSVELGTGLYGYTF; DNA: TGCAGCGTTGAGTTGGGGACAGGACTCTATGGCTACACCTTC
size: once; V: TRBV27; J: TRBJ2-3; D: -; CDR3: CASNRRKGSDTQYF; DNA: TGTGCCAGCAACAGAAGAAAGGGGTCAGATACGCAGTATTTT
size: -; V: TRBV27; J: TRBJ1-4; D: -; CDR3: CASSSSNPLGEKLFF; DNA: TGTGCCAGCAGTTCCTCAAATCCCCTAGGGGAAAAACTGTTTTTT
size: -; V: TRBV7-8; J: TRBJ2-5; D: -; CDR3: CASSLARRGGTETQYF; DNA: TGTGCCAGCAGCTTAGCGCGACGGGGCGGGACGGAGACCCAGTACTTC
size: -; V: TRBV2; J: TRBJ2-7; D: -; CDR3: CASSAPSEGVGYEQYF; DNA: TGTGCCAGCAGCGCACCTTCCGAGGGCGTAGGATACGAGCAGTACTTC
size: -; V: TRBV4-1; J: TRBJ2-2; D: -; CDR3: CASSQDRLLRTGELFF; DNA: TGCGCCAGCAGCCAAGATCGGCTCCTCCGGACCGGGGAGCTGTTTTTT
size: -; V: TRBV4-1; J: TRBJ2-2; D: TRBD2; CDR3: CASSQGGLASPTGELFF; DNA: TGCGCCAGCAGCCAAGGTGGACTAGCGTCTCCCACCGGGGAGCTGTTTTTT
size: few; V: TRBV6-5; J: TRBJ1-2; D: -; CDR3: CASRGSRSDYGYTF; DNA: TGTGCCAGCAGGGGGTCACGGTCCGACTATGGCTACACCTTC
size: -; V: TRBV6-6; J: TRBJ2-7; D: -; CDR3: CASSYQGGAEQYF; DNA: TGTGCCAGCAGTTACCAAGGGGGAGCCGAGCAGTACTTC
size: -; V: TRBV28; J: TRBJ1-1; D: -; CDR3: CASGPLLWGTEAFF; DNA: TGTGCCAGCGGGCCTCTTCTTTGGGGCACTGAAGCTTTCTTT
size: few; V: TRBV4-3; J: TRBJ1-1; D: TRBD1; CDR3: CASAGGTEAFF; DNA: TGCGCCAGCGCAGGGGGCACTGAAGCTTTCTTT
size: few; V: TRBV7-8; J: TRBJ2-1; D: TRBD2; CDR3: CASSSGLAGKSNEQFF; DNA: TGTGCCAGCAGCTCGGGACTAGCGGGAAAGTCTAATGAGCAGTTCTTC
size: -; V: TRBV7-9; J: TRBJ1-4; D: TRBD1; CDR3: CASSPGGQGNEKLFF; DNA: TGTGCCAGCAGCCCAGGGGGACAGGGTAATGAAAAACTGTTTTTT
size: -; V: TRBV19; J: TRBJ1-5; D: -; CDR3: CASSVRLGQPQHF; DNA: TGTGCCAGTAGTGTACGACTCGGCCAGCCCCAGCATTTT
size: -; V: TRBV29-1; J: TRBJ2-2; D: -; CDR3: CSAGGNGAGDGELFF; DNA: TGCAGCGCGGGTGGAAACGGGGCAGGGGACGGGGAGCTGTTTTTT
size: -; V: TRBV18; J: TRBJ2-3; D: -; CDR3: CASSPRTASTDTQYF; DNA: TGTGCCAGCTCACCAAGGACCGCTAGCACAGATACGCAGTATTTT
size: once; V: TRBV11-2; J: TRBJ2-4; D: TRBD1; CDR3: CASSPGTVKNIQYF; DNA: TGTGCCAGCAGCCCCGGGACAGTAAAAAACATTCAGTACTTC
size: -; V: TRBV7-3; J: TRBJ1-5; D: -; CDR3: CASSLSRVSNQPQHF; DNA: TGTGCCAGCAGCTTAAGCAGGGTTTCCAATCAGCCCCAGCATTTT
size: -; V: TRBV5-6; J: TRBJ2-7; D: -; CDR3: CASSARDGRYEQYF; DNA: TGTGCCAGCAGCGCCCGGGACGGTCGCTACGAGCAGTACTTC
size: -; V: TRBV6-5; J: TRBJ2-5; D: -; CDR3: CASSPNGTQYF; DNA: TGTGCCAGCAGCCCGAATGGGACCCAGTACTTC
size: once; V: TRBV18; J: TRBJ1-3; D: -; CDR3: CASSPRGLTSLGGNTIYF; DNA: TGTGCCAGCTCACCTAGGGGACTAACGAGCCTGGGAGGAAACACCATATATTTT
size: -; V: TRBV7-9; J: TRBJ1-2; D: TRBD1; CDR3: CASSRATGLYGYTF; DNA: TGTGCCAGCAGCCGCGCGACAGGGCTCTATGGCTACACCTTC
size: -; V: TRBV10-3; J: TRBJ2-2; D: TRBD2; CDR3: CAMASSGRLNTEELFF; DNA: TGTGCCATGGCGAGTAGCGGGAGGCTAAACACCGAGGAGCTGTTTTTT
size: few; V: TRBV4-3; J: TRBJ2-7; D: TRBD2; CDR3: CASSQLAGGQYEQYF; DNA: TGCGCCAGCAGCCAGTTAGCGGGAGGGCAGTACGAGCAGTACTTC
size: few; V: TRBV11-3; J: TRBJ2-7; D: -; CDR3: CASSSGSSYEQYF; DNA: TGTGCCAGCAGCTCGGGAAGCTCCTACGAGCAGTACTTC
size: -; V: TRBV19; J: TRBJ2-1; D: TRBD2; CDR3: CASSRWAGEGNEQFF; DNA: TGTGCCAGTAGTAGGTGGGCGGGAGAGGGGAATGAGCAGTTCTTC
size: -; V: TRBV28; J: TRBJ2-7; D: TRBD1; CDR3: CASSPGQTYEQYF; DNA: TGTGCCAGCAGTCCGGGACAGACCTACGAGCAGTACTTC
size: once; V: TRBV7-3; J: TRBJ2-1; D: TRBD2; CDR3: CASSPGLAGEGEQFF; DNA: TGTGCCAGCAGCCCGGGACTAGCGGGAGAGGGGGAGCAGTTCTTC
size: -; V: TRBV6-1; J: TRBJ2-4; D: -; CDR3: CAHSEKRVAKNIQYF; DNA: TGTGCCCACTCGGAGAAGCGCGTAGCCAAAAACATTCAGTACTTC
size: -; V: TRBV28; J: TRBJ2-7; D: -; CDR3: CASSWIRSYEQYF; DNA: TGTGCCAGCAGCTGGATTCGTTCCTACGAGCAGTACTTC
size: once; V: TRBV11-3; J: TRBJ2-4; D: -; CDR3: CASSLGLAPGQLQNIQYF; DNA: TGTGCCAGCAGCTTAGGACTCGCCCCTGGGCAGCTACAAAACATTCAGTACTTC
size: -; V: TRBV5-1; J: TRBJ1-2; D: -; CDR3: CASSPGVTYGYTF; DNA: TGCGCCAGCAGCCCTGGGGTGACCTATGGCTACACCTTC
size: -; V: TRBV28; J: TRBJ2-5; D: -; CDR3: CASRAWRGEETQYF; DNA: TGTGCCAGCAGGGCCTGGAGGGGGGAAGAGACCCAGTACTTC